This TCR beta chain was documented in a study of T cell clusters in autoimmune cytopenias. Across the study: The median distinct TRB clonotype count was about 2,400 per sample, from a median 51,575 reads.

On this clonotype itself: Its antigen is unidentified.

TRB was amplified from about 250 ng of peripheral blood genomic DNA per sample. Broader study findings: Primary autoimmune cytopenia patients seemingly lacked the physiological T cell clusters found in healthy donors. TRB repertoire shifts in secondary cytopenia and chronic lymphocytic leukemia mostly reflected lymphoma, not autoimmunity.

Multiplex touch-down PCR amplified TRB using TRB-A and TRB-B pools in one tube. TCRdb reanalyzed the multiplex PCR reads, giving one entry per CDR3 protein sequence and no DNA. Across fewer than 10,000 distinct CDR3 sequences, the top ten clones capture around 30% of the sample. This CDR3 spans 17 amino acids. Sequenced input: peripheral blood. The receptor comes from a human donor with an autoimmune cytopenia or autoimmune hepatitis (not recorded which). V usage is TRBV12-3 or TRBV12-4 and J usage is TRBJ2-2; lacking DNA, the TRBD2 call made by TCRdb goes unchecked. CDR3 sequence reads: CASTQGWGPSNTGELFF.